This entry is about one T cell receptor (beta chain). This entry is derived from a study of blood T cell repertoires in COVID-19. Study background: The origin of the acute and convalescent COVID-19 samples was the United States, Italy and Spain.

Losses at the gene ends were 4 bases for V and 3 bases for J; bases not matched to a gene: 9. Germline CDR1 is SGHTA and CDR2 is FQGNSA. The CDR3 loop spans 16 amino acids. In the original processing: Reference gene primer amplification in the assay estimated nucleated cell counts. Some clones are missing from TCRdb's copy, which holds only in-frame ones; the method was immunoSEQ multiplex PCR. That table supplies the V and J calls and clone size; D and trimming were determined from the DNA. The table records 140,000 to 150,000 clones, around four fifths of them present only once. The rearrangement uses TRBV7-2 and TRBJ2-3; 8 nucleotides align to TRBD2. Sequenced input: peripheral blood. The sequence was obtained from a human donor in a cohort sampled during active COVID-19. The CDR3 loop is CASSSNLAGGTDTQYF. Here the CDR3 DNA reads TGTGCCAGCAGCTCCAACCTAGCGGGTGGGACAGATACGCAGTATTTT.